What follows is one T cell receptor beta chain and its context. Its target is not known. Random hexamers were used to reverse transcribe 0.5 to 1 ug of RNA. It was immunoSEQ multiplex PCR that amplified TCR beta CDR3 across 54 Vbeta and 13 Jbeta. MiXCR, applied by TCRdb to the immunoSEQ multiplex PCR reads, yields one record per CDR3 protein. The table has some 57,000 distinct CDR3 sequences, roughly 92% seen once. These data come from a study of CD8 T cells in Susac syndrome. Findings of the study overall: Only a relatively small number of individuals were included in the TCR sequencing and HLA analysis.

The CDR3 loop spans 14 amino acids. The germline CDR1 and CDR2 sequences are SEHNR and FQNEAQ (reference sequence). Deletions cut 5 bases from V and 3 bases from J, with 14 bases between. Negative isolation was applied to CD8+ and CD4+ T cells, and FACS enrichment was applied to TEMRA cells. The chain combines TRBV7-9 with TRBJ2-7, with D perhaps TRBD1 (6 bases). The sequence was obtained from a human donor in good health. Sequencing was performed on CD8+ T cells from PBMCs. The CDR3 DNA reads TGTGCCAGCAGCCTGTCCGCGGACAGCTACGAGCAGTACTTC. This encodes CASSLSADSYEQYF. The full variable domain, in which reference TRBV7-9 and TRBJ2-7 provide the parts outside the CDR3, is DTGVSQNPRHKITKRGQNVTFRCDPISEHNRLYWYRQTLGQGPEFLTYFQNEAQLEKSRLLSDRFSAERPKGSFSTLEIQRTEQGDSAMYLCASSLSADSYEQYFGPGTRLTVT.